This record concerns one T cell receptor beta chain sequence. Its antigen remains unknown. TCRdb passed the reads through MiXCR, listing each CDR3 protein once. The table includes 200,000 to 250,000 distinct CDR3 sequences, approximately 40% detected once. This sample was included in a study of T cell repertoires in cytomegalovirus infection. The germline V and J ends were trimmed by 7 bases and 0 bases, with 21 bases remaining between them. Germline V lookup: CDR1 MGHDK, CDR2 SYGVNS. The CDR3 is made up of 18 amino acids. The rearrangement uses TRBV25-1 and TRBJ1-4; D perhaps matches TRBD1 (5 bases). This clonotype originated in a human donor in good health (CMV status not recorded). Some clones in this sample may be carry-over from other donors' samples. The source material was CD8+ T cells from cultured PBMCs, sampled from culture after CMV antigen stimulation. The CDR3 sequence: CASTAGGVTAATNEKLFF. The CDR3 nucleotides are TGTGCCAGCACGGCGGGGGGGGTTACAGCCGCAACTAATGAAAAACTGTTTTTT.